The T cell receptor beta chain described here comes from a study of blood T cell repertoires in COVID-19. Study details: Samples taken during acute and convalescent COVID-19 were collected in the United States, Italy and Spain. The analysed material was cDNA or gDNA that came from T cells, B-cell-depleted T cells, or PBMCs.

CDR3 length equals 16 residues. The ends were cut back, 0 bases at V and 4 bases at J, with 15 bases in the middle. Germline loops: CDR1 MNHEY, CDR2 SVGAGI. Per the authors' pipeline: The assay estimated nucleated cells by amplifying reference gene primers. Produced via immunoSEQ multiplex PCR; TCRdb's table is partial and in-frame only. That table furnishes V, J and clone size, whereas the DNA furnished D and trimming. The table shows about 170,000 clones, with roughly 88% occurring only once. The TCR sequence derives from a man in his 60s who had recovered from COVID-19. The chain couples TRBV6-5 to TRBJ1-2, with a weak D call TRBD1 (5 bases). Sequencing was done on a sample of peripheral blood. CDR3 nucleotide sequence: TGTGCCAGCAGTTACTCGATAGAGGGGAGGACCTATGGCTACACCTTC. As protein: CASSYSIEGRTYGYTF.